These 2 T cell receptor beta chains share one sample of origin, sequenced in a study of blood T cell repertoires in COVID-19. Assay: immunoSEQ multiplex PCR; the TCRdb copy retains only in-frame clones and omits some. Seen here are almost 250,000 clones, 85% to 90% observed once, and the top ten hold roughly 1.6%. The specimen sequenced was PBMCs or T cells enriched from blood (not recorded which). Source of these receptors: a woman between 50 and 59 years old who had recovered from COVID-19.

This sequence joins TRBV2 and TRBJ1-5, with 8 bases matching TRBD1. Trimming removed 2 bases from V and 1 base from J; junction bases left unmatched: 7. There are 17 residues in the CDR3. Germline V CDR1 and CDR2: SNHLY, FYNNEI. DNA of the CDR3: TGTGCCAGCAGTGAATGGGTACAGGGGGGGAGCAATCAGCCCCAGCATTTT. Protein product: CASSEWVQGGSNQPQHF.

The chain links TRBV19 to TRBJ2-1; TRBD2 agrees at 7 bases. The CDR3 spans 14 residues. The germline V gene encodes CDR1 LNHDA and CDR2 SQIVND (reference sequence). Trimming took 7 bases from V and 6 from J; bases not matched to a gene: 9. CDR3 region: CASNRVAGSNEQFF. The DNA for the CDR3 is TGTGCCAGTAATCGAGTAGCGGGTAGCAATGAGCAGTTCTTC.